This T cell receptor (beta chain) was captured by sequencing in a study of technical replicates of blood from a few donors. Sequencing was performed with immunoSEQ multiplex PCR; in TCRdb, only in-frame clones are kept and a portion is missing. The data hold about 98,000 clones, with around 95% observed a single time. The receptor was isolated from a human donor in good health. Sequencing was performed on T cells isolated from PBMCs.

CDR3 nucleotides: TGTGCCAGCAGCTTATGGGCTAGCGGGGGGGCCCGTTCCGGGGAGCTGTTTTTT. Amino acid sequence: CASSLWASGGARSGELFF. The J gene is TRBJ2-2, the V gene TRBV7-3; the match to TRBD2 covers 12 bases. CDR1 SGHTA and CDR2 FQGTGA come from the germline V gene. V lost 2 bases, J lost 6 bases, and 10 bases stayed unmatched. The CDR3 is made up of 18 amino acids.